The 12 T cell receptor beta chains below come from one sample, sequenced in a study of somatic mutations in cytotoxic T cells in rheumatoid arthritis. This table comes from immunoSEQ multiplex PCR, and its TCRdb copy is limited to in-frame clones, with some not included. The sample has tens of thousands of clones, approximately 83% seen once. Sequenced material: CD8+ T cells sorted from blood. These receptors were collected from an adult with rheumatoid arthritis.

The chain uses TRBV7-9 and TRBJ2-3; 9 bases are a match to TRBD2. J was trimmed by 7 bases and V by 1 base; bases with no gene match: 3. CDR3 length equals 14 residues. Germline lookup yields CDR1 SEHNR and CDR2 FQNEAQ (reference sequence). CDR3 DNA: TGTGCCAGCAGCTTAGGAGCGGGAGGAAATACGCAGTATTTT. This codes for CASSLGAGGNTQYF.

The genes are TRBV9 and TRBJ2-1; no definite D call. The CDR3 has 13 residues. V lost 0 bases and J 6 bases, leaving 7 bases between the germline ends. Germline V gives CDR1 SGDLS, CDR2 YYNGEE. CDR3 region: CASSVGDGNEQFF. DNA of the CDR3: TGTGCCAGCAGCGTAGGAGACGGCAATGAGCAGTTCTTC.

The chain is built from TRBV9 and TRBJ2-3, with 12 bases identical to TRBD2. The CDR3 contains 18 residues. J was trimmed by 3 bases and V by 0 bases; bases with no gene match: 8. CDR1 is SGDLS, CDR2 YYNGEE, per germline. DNA for the CDR3: TGTGCCAGCAGCGTAGGTACTAGCGGGAGGTGGGCGACAGATACGCAGTATTTT. Translated: CASSVGTSGRWATDTQYF.

The V and J genes are TRBV6-6 and TRBJ2-7, with unresolved D. Germline CDR1 and CDR2: MNHNY and SVGAGI (reference sequence). V dropped 0 bases and J dropped 2 bases, with 5 bases sitting between them. The CDR3 sequence is 13 residues long. The CDR3 DNA reads as TGTGCCAGCAGTTACTCCCCTGCCTACGAGCAGTACTTC. It yields the protein CASSYSPAYEQYF.

The rearrangement joins TRBV5-1 to TRBJ1-4, with a tentative D call TRBD1 (6 bases). The CDR3 runs to 16 residues. V shed 3 bases and J shed 7 bases, with 19 bases lying between them. Germline lookup yields CDR1 SGHRS and CDR2 YFSETQ. The DNA for the CDR3 is TGCGCCAGCAGCTCGAAACCCCTCGGGACACGTGAAAAACTGTTTTTT. It yields the protein CASSSKPLGTREKLFF.

This sequence joins TRBV9 and TRBJ2-5, with 7 bases that match TRBD2. The length of the CDR3 is 14 residues. V dropped 7 bases and J dropped 4; count of bases not matched to a gene: 10. Germline V gene data show CDR1 as SGDLS and CDR2 as YYNGEE. CDR3 residues: CASGPRGGGETQYF. CDR3 bases: TGTGCCAGCGGCCCCCGTGGGGGGGGAGAGACCCAGTACTTC.

The V gene is TRBV7-9, the J gene TRBJ2-3; tentatively, D is TRBD2 (5 bases). Per germline, CDR1 SEHNR and CDR2 FQNEAQ (reference sequence). This CDR3 is built from 17 residues. Trimming took 5 bases from V and 2 from J, leaving 20 bases between them. The CDR3 nucleotides read TGTGCCAGCAGCCCTACTCGGGGTCCCCGACACACAGATACGCAGTATTTT. Translated: CASSPTRGPRHTDTQYF.

The rearrangement links TRBV9 to TRBJ2-6; D gene unclear. Germline V CDR1 and CDR2: SGDLS, YYNGEE. The CDR3 is 14 residues long. V shed 4 bases and J shed 0 bases, with 5 bases lying between them. The chain's CDR3 is CASSPSSGANVLTF. The CDR3 DNA is TGTGCCAGCAGCCCCAGCTCTGGGGCCAACGTCCTGACTTTC.

The genes are TRBV7-2 and TRBJ2-1; 7 bases are shared with TRBD1. Germline CDR1 and CDR2: SGHTA and FQGNSA. Germline trimming cut 5 bases from V and 8 bases from J; bases unmatched to any gene: 9. The CDR3 extends over 14 amino acids. CDR3 loop: CASSPTGTDYEQFF. The DNA of the CDR3 is TGTGCCAGCAGCCCCACAGGGACAGATTATGAGCAGTTCTTC.

The gene calls are TRBV18 and TRBJ2-1, with a possible D match to TRBD1 (5 bases). V shed 1 base and J shed 0 bases, with 10 bases lying between them. Germline V CDR1 and CDR2: KGHSH, LQKENI. CDR3 length: 16 residues. Here the CDR3 reads CASSPREGDSYNEQFF. The CDR3 nucleotides are TGTGCCAGCTCACCACGCGAAGGGGACTCCTACAATGAGCAGTTCTTC.

The chain couples TRBV2 to TRBJ1-4, with TRBD1 matching over 11 bases. This CDR3 spans 14 amino acids. Germline V gene lookup returns CDR1 SNHLY and CDR2 FYNNEI. The ends lost 3 bases at V and 7 bases at J; junction bases unmatched: 1. The CDR3, as DNA: TGTGCCAGCAGTGAGGGGACAGGGGGTGAAAAACTGTTTTTT. It translates to CASSEGTGGEKLFF.

V and J are TRBV6-5 and TRBJ1-1; D gene ambiguous. Per germline, CDR1 MNHEY and CDR2 SVGAGI. This CDR3 region has 12 residues. The ends were cut back, 7 bases at V and 7 bases at J, with 13 bases in the middle. Written as DNA, the CDR3 is TGTGCCAGCACGGGTCTCGAGAGTGAAGCTTTCTTT. This sequence encodes CASTGLESEAFF.